The rows below give T cell receptor beta chains drawn from one sample of a study of cytomegalovirus exposure and HLA in healthy donors. The data were produced by immunoSEQ multiplex PCR, yet TCRdb's version contains in-frame clones alone and is incomplete. The sample consists of approximately 150,000 clones, 80% to 85% of them appearing once. Sequenced material: PBMCs. The receptors were sampled from a male donor in good health and CMV-seronegative. The conserved cysteine and the conserved F or W are not part of the CDR3 here. Only part of the rows carry a size: once, few, many, or a class if the clone is expanded.

abundance	v_gene	j_gene	len	CDR3aa
NA	TRBV6-1	TRBJ2-1	12	ASSRDSSYNEQF
NA	TRBV2	TRBJ2-2	15	ASSEAASGSSTGELF
NA	TRBV7-9	TRBJ2-1	15	ASSSRPGLVAYNEQF
NA	TRBV6-6	TRBJ2-1	11	ASSYNRGNEQF
NA	TRBV7-6	TRBJ2-1	15	ASSFKTLEAAYNEQF
NA	TRBV5-1	TRBJ2-7	14	ASSLASGQSLYEQY
NA	TRBV6-1	TRBJ1-5	13	ASSELVTGDQPQH
NA	TRBV5-8	TRBJ2-7	15	ASSPTHGLAGIHEQY
NA	TRBV7-3	TRBJ1-6	14	ASSRTGQGYNSPLH
NA	TRBV28	TRBJ1-3	13	ASRIQGYAGNTIY
NA	TRBV13	TRBJ2-7	16	ASSRRYLGDSHDTEQY
NA	TRBV29-1	TRBJ1-2	13	SVGSPGAEPCGYT
few	TRBV28	TRBJ1-2	12	ASSSQGGPFGYT
once	TRBV7-8	TRBJ2-1	14	ASSLEPSATGDEQF
NA	TRBV7-2	TRBJ1-1	12	ASSSWTGNTEAF
NA	TRBV5-1	TRBJ2-5	11	ASSTGTSETQY
once	TRBV5-1	TRBJ1-2	13	ASSSPYRGIYGYT
NA	TRBV7-8	TRBJ1-2	12	ASSLATGFYGYT
NA	TRBV2	TRBJ1-2	11	ASSVGQAYGYT
NA	TRBV5-5	NA	13	ASSFTGVSPYEQY
NA	TRBV6-5	TRBJ2-3	13	ASSYREGRSDTQY
NA	TRBV6-1	TRBJ1-5	11	ASSVQGAQPQH
NA	TRBV6-5	TRBJ1-1	12	ASSYSTSAGEAF
few	TRBV18	TRBJ1-2	11	ASSPQGDYGYT
NA	TRBV2	TRBJ1-6	12	ASSVATGNSPLH
NA	TRBV5-6	TRBJ2-6	14	ASSLAGGSGANVLT
NA	TRBV11-2	TRBJ2-5	12	ASSPGTGQETQY
NA	TRBV7-9	TRBJ1-2	10	ASSTQGVGYT
NA	TRBV6-4	TRBJ2-5	13	ASSSPGQGGETQY
NA	TRBV11-3	TRBJ2-2	15	ASSLALWGVGTGELF
NA	TRBV7-2	TRBJ2-7	12	ASSLLAVSYEQY
NA	TRBV7-9	TRBJ2-7	12	ASSLGGTLREQY
NA	TRBV15	TRBJ1-5	11	ATSRAGGQPQH
NA	TRBV15	TRBJ2-1	17	ATSKTSGGPYQGYNEQF
NA	TRBV28	TRBJ1-1	12	ASSLPGLNTEAF
few	TRBV10-3	TRBJ2-1	13	AISESSSGHNEQF
NA	TRBV6-1	TRBJ1-2	13	ASSSTGGDYYGYT
NA	TRBV7-3	TRBJ2-1	15	ASSLRGIAGKGNEQF
NA	TRBV5-8	TRBJ1-1	12	ASSRLGVVSEAF
NA	TRBV9	TRBJ2-7	10	ASSGSSYEQY
NA	TRBV13	TRBJ2-5	12	ASSLGGRWETQY
few	TRBV4-1	TRBJ2-3	12	ASSPRQGTDTQY
NA	TRBV6-5	TRBJ2-3	13	ASRHGTGGLDTQY
once	TRBV28	TRBJ1-5	13	ASRETGGGGQPQH
few	TRBV7-2	TRBJ2-3	14	ASSLALRGGTDTQY
NA	TRBV7-9	TRBJ2-7	12	ASSYSVGPAEQY
NA	TRBV9	TRBJ1-1	11	ASSARQNTEAF
NA	TRBV11-3	TRBJ2-2	11	ASSSIVYGELF
NA	TRBV18	TRBJ2-5	12	ASSPTPARETQY
few	TRBV5-4	TRBJ2-7	12	ASSLGGQGHEQY
NA	TRBV6-6	TRBJ1-1	13	ASSLLGHLNTEAF
NA	TRBV6-1	TRBJ1-4	13	ASSAPGQGYEKLF